This is a list of T cell receptor beta chains from one sample in a study of early T cells in non-severe SARS-CoV-2 infection. Via MiXCR, TCRdb re-called the 5' RACE reads, giving one row per CDR3 protein. The repertoire has 85,000 to 90,000 distinct CDR3 sequences, over 12% of them found once; the top ten carry less than 0.6%. Sequencing was done on a sample of whole blood. These TCRs come from an adult who was a healthcare worker with PCR-confirmed SARS-CoV-2 infection or an uninfected control (not recorded which). Both conserved end residues are part of each CDR3. A D gene is named only where the DNA matches it firmly. The size of a clone is reported for some rows only, either as once, few or many, or as a class for expanded clones.

d_call j_call clone_size v_call cdr3_nt cdr3_aa
. TRBJ2-1 few TRBV7-2 TGTGCCAGCAGCTCGGATGGGGTCTCCGAGCAGTTCTTC CASSSDGVSEQFF
. TRBJ2-2 many TRBV5-5 TGTGCCAGCAGCTTGGAGTGGACCGGGGAGCTGTTTTTT CASSLEWTGELFF
. TRBJ1-1 many TRBV7-9 TGTGCCAGCAGCATCCTACAGGGAGGAGGCACTGAAGCTTTCTTT CASSILQGGGTEAFF
TRBD1 TRBJ1-2 many TRBV5-5 TGTGCCAGCAGTTCAACCATTACAGGGGGCCGGTATGGCTACACCTTC CASSSTITGGRYGYTF
. TRBJ1-1 few TRBV7-2 TGTGCCAGCACTCCAGGGTTTGGGGTCAGTGAAGCTTTCTTT CASTPGFGVSEAFF
. TRBJ1-2 few TRBV2 TGTGCCAGCAGTTATGGGACCATCTCTAACTATGGCTACACCTTC CASSYGTISNYGYTF
. TRBJ2-3 . TRBV28 TGTGCCAGCAGCCCCGGCAGGGTGCCAGATACGCAGTATTTT CASSPGRVPDTQYF
. TRBJ1-1 . TRBV30 TGTGCCTGGAGTGTACGTTGGGGTGAAGCTTTCTTT CAWSVRWGEAFF
TRBD2 TRBJ2-1 few TRBV6-1 TGTGCCAGCAGACTAGCGGGTTTGAGCGAGCAGTTCTTC CASRLAGLSEQFF
. TRBJ2-4 few TRBV29-1 TGCAGCGTTACCGAGCAATCTCTAGCCAAAAACATTCAGTACTTC CSVTEQSLAKNIQYF
. TRBJ2-1 few TRBV27 TGTGCCAGCCACAACCTAGGGACTGGCGGACAGTTCTTC CASHNLGTGGQFF
TRBD2 TRBJ2-3 few TRBV5-6 TGTGCCAGCAGCTCGTCCGGGACTAGCGGGAGAACTAGCACAGATACGCAGTATTTT CASSSSGTSGRTSTDTQYF
TRBD1 TRBJ2-5 many TRBV12-3/TRBV12-4 TGTGCCAGCAGTCCGGGACAGGGGGGCGAGACCCAGTACTTC CASSPGQGGETQYF
. TRBJ1-6 few TRBV7-6 TGTGCCAGCACCGCGGGGACGAAGGGTTCACCCCTCCACTTT CASTAGTKGSPLHF
TRBD2 TRBJ2-5 few TRBV7-2 TGTGCCAGCAGCCGGAGCGGGGTCGGAGAGACCCAGTACTTC CASSRSGVGETQYF
. TRBJ1-1 . TRBV29-1 TGCAGCGTTGAACCCTCACCGGGTTTGAACACTGAAGCTTTCTTT CSVEPSPGLNTEAFF
. TRBJ1-1 few TRBV7-9 TGTGCCAGCAGCCCGCGACACGCCAACACTGAAGCTTTCTTT CASSPRHANTEAFF
. TRBJ1-2 many TRBV19 TGTGCCAGTAGTATGGCAGGGACGCGTGGTGGCTACACCTTC CASSMAGTRGGYTF
TRBD1 TRBJ1-1 few TRBV7-9 TGTGCCAGCAGCGGGGACAGGGGCACTGAAGCTTTCTTT CASSGDRGTEAFF
TRBD2 TRBJ2-1 many TRBV27 TGTGCCAGCAGCCCTCCTAGCGGGGCTTACAATGAGCAGTTCTTC CASSPPSGAYNEQFF
. TRBJ2-3 . TRBV10-3 TGTGCCAGCCGAACTAGCCTTCTCCTCGACACAGATACGCAGTATTTT CASRTSLLLDTDTQYF
. TRBJ1-2 . TRBV11-1 TGTGCCAGCAGCTCCAAGCCGGAGGGAAGCTATGGCTACACCTTC CASSSKPEGSYGYTF
TRBD2 TRBJ2-3 . TRBV7-2 TGTGCCAGCAGCTTATCCAGCGGGGGGATTTATACGCAGTATTTT CASSLSSGGIYTQYF
. TRBJ1-2 many TRBV20-1 TGCAGTGCTAGGGATTTAGAGAGGGGCGGCTACACCTTC CSARDLERGGYTF
. TRBJ1-1 few TRBV7-3 TGTGCCAGCAGCTCCCAACAAGGCACTGAAGCTTTCTTT CASSSQQGTEAFF
. TRBJ1-2 . TRBV7-9 TGTGCCAGCAGCCAACAGGGAGGGGATGGCTACACCTTC CASSQQGGDGYTF
. TRBJ2-5 . TRBV12-3/TRBV12-4 TGTGCCAGCAGTTTCAGACAGACTCAAGAGACCCTGTACTTC CASSFRQTQETLYF
. TRBJ2-4 . TRBV29-1 TGCAGCGTTGAGGACAGCTACAACATTCAGTACTTC CSVEDSYNIQYF
. TRBJ1-6 . TRBV25-1 TGTGCCAGCAGTGAGACGCGAGGGTCGGATTCACCCCTCCACTTT CASSETRGSDSPLHF
. TRBJ1-4 . TRBV6-6 TGTGCCAGCAATACGGCCCCGAATGAAAAACTGTTTTTT CASNTAPNEKLFF
TRBD1 TRBJ1-5 many TRBV12-3/TRBV12-4 TGTGCCAGCAGTAGAGGGACAGGTGATGGCAATCAGCCCCAGCATTTT CASSRGTGDGNQPQHF
TRBD2 TRBJ2-3 . TRBV2 TGTGCCAGCAGGGAGCAGACTAGCGGATACACAGATACGCAGTATTTT CASREQTSGYTDTQYF
. TRBJ1-2 . TRBV7-8 TGTGCCAGCAGCCAAACGCGGGTGGGGCTTGATGGCTACACCTTC CASSQTRVGLDGYTF